The following is a TCR beta chain sequence with its context. Antigen specificity is unknown. This sample was taken from a study of blood T cells in healthy people across ages. Overall study results and limits: Naive CD4+ cell counts and diversity both ran higher in long-lived than in aged donors.

CDR1 and CDR2 from the germline V gene are SNHLY and FYNNEI. V was pared by 8 bases and J by 4 bases, with 21 bases between. The CDR3 length is 16 residues. The use of a sample-barcoded 5' primer and a J-beta primer mix characterized a second PCR of about 7 to 12 cycles. MiXCR, applied by TCRdb to the 5' RACE reads, yields one record per CDR3 protein. This table holds about 730,000 distinct CDR3 sequences, roughly 44% found once. The chain is built from TRBV2 and TRBJ1-5; tentatively, D is TRBD1 (6 bases). Sequenced input: blood. The origin of this receptor is a woman aged 55-75 years in good health. CDR3: CASGGNFGTLNQPQHF. The DNA of the CDR3 is TGTGCCAGCGGGGGTAATTTCGGGACACTGAATCAGCCCCAGCATTTT.